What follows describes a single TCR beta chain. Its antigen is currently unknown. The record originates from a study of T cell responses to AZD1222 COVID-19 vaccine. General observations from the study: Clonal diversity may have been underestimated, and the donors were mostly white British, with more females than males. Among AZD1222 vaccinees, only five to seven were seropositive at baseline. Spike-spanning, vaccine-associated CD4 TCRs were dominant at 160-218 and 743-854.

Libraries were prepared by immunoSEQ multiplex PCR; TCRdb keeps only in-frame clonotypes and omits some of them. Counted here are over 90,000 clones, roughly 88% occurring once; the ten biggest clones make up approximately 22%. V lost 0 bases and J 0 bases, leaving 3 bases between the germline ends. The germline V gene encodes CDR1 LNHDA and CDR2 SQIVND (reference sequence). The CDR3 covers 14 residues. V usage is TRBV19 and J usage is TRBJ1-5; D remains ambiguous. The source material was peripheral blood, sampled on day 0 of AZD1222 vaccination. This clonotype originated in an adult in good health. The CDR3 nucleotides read TGTGCCAGTAGTATAGAACCTAGCAATCAGCCCCAGCATTTT. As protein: CASSIEPSNQPQHF.